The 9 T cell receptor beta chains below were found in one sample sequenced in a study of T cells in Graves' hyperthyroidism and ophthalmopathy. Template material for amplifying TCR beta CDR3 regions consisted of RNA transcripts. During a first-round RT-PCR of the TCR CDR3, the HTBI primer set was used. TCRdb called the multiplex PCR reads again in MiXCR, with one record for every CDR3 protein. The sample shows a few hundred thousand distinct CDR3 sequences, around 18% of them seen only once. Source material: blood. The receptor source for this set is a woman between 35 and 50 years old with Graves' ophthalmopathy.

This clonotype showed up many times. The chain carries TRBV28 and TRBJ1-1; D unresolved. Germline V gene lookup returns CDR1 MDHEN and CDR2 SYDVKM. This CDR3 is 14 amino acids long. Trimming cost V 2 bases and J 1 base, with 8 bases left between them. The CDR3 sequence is CASSLGRANTEAFF. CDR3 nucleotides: TGTGCCAGCAGTTTAGGGCGTGCGAACACTGAAGCTTTCTTT. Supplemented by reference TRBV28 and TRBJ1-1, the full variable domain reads DVKVTQSSRYLVKRTGEKVFLECVQDMDHENMFWYRQDPGLGLRLIYFSYDVKMKEKGDIPEGYSVSREKKERFSLILESASTNQTSMYLCASSLGRANTEAFFGQGTRLTVV.

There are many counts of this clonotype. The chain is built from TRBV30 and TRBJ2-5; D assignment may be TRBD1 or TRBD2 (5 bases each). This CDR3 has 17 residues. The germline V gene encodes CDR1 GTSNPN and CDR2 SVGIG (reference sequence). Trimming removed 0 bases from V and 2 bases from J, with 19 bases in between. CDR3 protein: CAWSVGTSKKIQETQYF. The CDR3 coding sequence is TGTGCCTGGAGTGTTGGGACCTCGAAGAAAATACAAGAGACCCAGTACTTC. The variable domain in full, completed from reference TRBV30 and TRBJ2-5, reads SQTIHQWPATLVQPVGSPLSLECTVEGTSNPNLYWYRQAAGRGLQLLFYSVGIGQISSEVPQNLSASRPQDRQFILSSKKLLLSDSGFYLCAWSVGTSKKIQETQYFGPGTRLLVL.

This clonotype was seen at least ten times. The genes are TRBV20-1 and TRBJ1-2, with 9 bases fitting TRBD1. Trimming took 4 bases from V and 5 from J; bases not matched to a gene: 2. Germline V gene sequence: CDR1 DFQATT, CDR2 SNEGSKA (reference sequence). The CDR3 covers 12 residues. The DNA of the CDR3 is TGCAGTGCTACGACAGGGGGATATGGCTACACCTTC. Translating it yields CSATTGGYGYTF.

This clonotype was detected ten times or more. In DNA form, the CDR3 reads TGTGCCAGCAGCTGGGGCTTCAGGCGCACCGGGGAGCTGTTTTTT. Residues: CASSWGFRRTGELFF. The chain combines TRBV11-2 with TRBJ2-2; TRBD1 is a possible D gene (5 bases). This CDR3 has 15 residues. Germline-derived CDR1 and CDR2 are SGHAT and FQNNGV. With 4 bases removed from V and 4 bases from J, the gap between germline ends came to 13 bases.

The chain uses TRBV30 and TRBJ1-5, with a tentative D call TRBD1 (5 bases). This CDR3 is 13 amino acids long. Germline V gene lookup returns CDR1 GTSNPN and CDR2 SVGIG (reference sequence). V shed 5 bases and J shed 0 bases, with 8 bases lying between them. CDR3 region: CAWAGGSNQPQHF. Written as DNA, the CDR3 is TGTGCCTGGGCCGGGGGTAGCAATCAGCCCCAGCATTTT.

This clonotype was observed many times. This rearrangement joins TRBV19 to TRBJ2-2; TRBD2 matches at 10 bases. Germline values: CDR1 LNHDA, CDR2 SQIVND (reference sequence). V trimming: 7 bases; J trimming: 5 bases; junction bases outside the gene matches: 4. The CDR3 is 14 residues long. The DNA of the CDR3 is TGTGCCAGTAAGATAGCGGGAGGAACCGGGGAGCTGTTTTTT. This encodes CASKIAGGTGELFF.

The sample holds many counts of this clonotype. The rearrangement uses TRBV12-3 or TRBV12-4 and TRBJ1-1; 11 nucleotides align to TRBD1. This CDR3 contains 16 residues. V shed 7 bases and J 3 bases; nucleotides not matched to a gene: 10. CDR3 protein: CASTLRTGGLYTEAFF. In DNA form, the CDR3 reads TGTGCCAGCACCCTCAGGACAGGGGGCCTGTACACTGAAGCTTTCTTT.

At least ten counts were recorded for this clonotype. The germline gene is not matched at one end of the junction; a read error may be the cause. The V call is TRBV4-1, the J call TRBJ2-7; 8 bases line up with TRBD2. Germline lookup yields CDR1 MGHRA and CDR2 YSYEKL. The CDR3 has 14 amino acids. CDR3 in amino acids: CASSHNSGAYEQYF. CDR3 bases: TGCGCCAGTAGCCACAATAGCGGGGCCTACGAGCAGTACTTC.

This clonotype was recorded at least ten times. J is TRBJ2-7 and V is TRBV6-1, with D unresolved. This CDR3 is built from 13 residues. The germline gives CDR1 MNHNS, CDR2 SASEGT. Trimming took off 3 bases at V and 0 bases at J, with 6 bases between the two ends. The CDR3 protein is CASSEAVSYEQYF. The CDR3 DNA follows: TGTGCCAGCAGTGAGGCAGTCTCCTACGAGCAGTACTTC.